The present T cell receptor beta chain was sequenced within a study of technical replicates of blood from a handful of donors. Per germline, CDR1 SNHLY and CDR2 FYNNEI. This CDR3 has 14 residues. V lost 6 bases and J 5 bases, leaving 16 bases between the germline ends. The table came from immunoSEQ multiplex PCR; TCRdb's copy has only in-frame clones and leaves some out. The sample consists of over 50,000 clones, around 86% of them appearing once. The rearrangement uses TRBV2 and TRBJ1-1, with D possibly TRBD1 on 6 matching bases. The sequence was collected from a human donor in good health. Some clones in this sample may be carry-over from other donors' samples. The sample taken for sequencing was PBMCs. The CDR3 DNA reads TGTGCCAGCAGACTAAAGGGGCAGGGGACTGAAGCTTTCTTT. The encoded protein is CASRLKGQGTEAFF. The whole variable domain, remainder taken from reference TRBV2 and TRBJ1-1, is EPEVTQTPSHQVTQMGQEVILRCVPISNHLYFYWYRQILGQKVEFLVSFYNNEISEKSEIFDDQFSVERPDGSNFTLKIRSTKLEDSAMYFCASRLKGQGTEAFFGQGTRLTVV.